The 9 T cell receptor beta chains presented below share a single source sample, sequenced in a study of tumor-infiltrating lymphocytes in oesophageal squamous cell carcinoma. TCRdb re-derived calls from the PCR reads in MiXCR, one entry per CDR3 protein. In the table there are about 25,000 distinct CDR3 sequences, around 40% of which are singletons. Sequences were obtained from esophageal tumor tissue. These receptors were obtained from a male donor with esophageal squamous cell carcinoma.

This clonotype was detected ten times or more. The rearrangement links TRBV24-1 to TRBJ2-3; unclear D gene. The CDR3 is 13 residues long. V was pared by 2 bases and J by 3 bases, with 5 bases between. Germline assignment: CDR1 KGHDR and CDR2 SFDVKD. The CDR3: CATSDSRTDTQYF. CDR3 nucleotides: TGTGCCACCAGTGATTCCCGAACAGATACGCAGTATTTT.

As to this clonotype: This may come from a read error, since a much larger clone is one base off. CDR3: CASSSGTGRGYTGELYF. CDR3 coding DNA: TGTGCCAGCAGCTCTGGGACGGGCAGGGGATACACCGGGGAGCTGTATTTT. The V call is TRBV5-4, the J call TRBJ2-3, with D tentatively TRBD1 (6 bases). Germline V gives CDR1 SGHNT, CDR2 YYREEE (reference sequence). V shed 3 bases and J shed 14 bases, with 31 bases lying between them. This CDR3 contains 17 residues.

CDR3 nucleotides: TGTGCCAGCAGCTCGTGGACAGGGAAATACGAGCAGTACTTC. It specifies CASSSWTGKYEQYF. The chain recombines TRBV7-8 with TRBJ2-4; 8 positions agree with TRBD1. The DNA end is a closer match to TRBJ2-7, so the J assignment may be wrong. Germline CDR1 SGHVS, CDR2 FQNEAQ. This CDR3 is built from 14 residues.

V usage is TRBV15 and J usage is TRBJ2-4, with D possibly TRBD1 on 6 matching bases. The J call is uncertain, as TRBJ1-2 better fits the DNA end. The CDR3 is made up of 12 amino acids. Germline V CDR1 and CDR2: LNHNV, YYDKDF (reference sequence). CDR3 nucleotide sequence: TGTGCCACCAGCCAAGGGGGTGACGGCTACACCTTC. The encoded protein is CATSQGGDGYTF.

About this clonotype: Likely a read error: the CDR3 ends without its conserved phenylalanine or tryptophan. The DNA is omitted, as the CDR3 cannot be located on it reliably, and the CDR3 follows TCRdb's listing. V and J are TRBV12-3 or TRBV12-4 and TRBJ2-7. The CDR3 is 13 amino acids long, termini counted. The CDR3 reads CASSRPPEFFFGS.

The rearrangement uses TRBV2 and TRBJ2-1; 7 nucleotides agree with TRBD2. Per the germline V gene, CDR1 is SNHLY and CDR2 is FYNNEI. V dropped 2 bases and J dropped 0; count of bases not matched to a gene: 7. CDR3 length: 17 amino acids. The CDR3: CASSELGRPSSYNEQFF. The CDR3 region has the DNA TGTGCCAGCAGTGAACTCGGGAGGCCGAGCTCCTACAATGAGCAGTTCTTC. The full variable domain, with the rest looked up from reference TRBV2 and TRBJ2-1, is EPEVTQTPSHQVTQMGQEVILRCVPISNHLYFYWYRQILGQKVEFLVSFYNNEISEKSEIFDDQFSVERPDGSNFTLKIRSTKLEDSAMYFCASSELGRPSSYNEQFFGPGTRLTVL.

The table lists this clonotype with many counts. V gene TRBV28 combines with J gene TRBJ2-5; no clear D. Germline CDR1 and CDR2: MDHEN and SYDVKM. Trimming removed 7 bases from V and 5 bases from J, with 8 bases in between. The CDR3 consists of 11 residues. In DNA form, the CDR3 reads TGTGCCAGCACTCAGGAGGAGACCCAGTACTTC. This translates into CASTQEETQYF.

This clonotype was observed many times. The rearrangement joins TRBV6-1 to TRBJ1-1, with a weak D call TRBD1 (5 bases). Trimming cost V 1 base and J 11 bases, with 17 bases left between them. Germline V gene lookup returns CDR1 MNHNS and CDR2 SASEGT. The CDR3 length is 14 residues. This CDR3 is CASSEEGHTRGAFF. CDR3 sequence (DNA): TGTGCCAGCAGTGAAGAGGGCCACACCCGGGGGGCTTTCTTT.

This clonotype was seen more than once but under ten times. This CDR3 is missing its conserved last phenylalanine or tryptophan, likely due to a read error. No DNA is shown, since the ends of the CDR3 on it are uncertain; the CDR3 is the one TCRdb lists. The CDR3: CASSSPDR. The rearrangement joins TRBV28 to TRBJ2-5; TRBD1, the D gene given by the table, was not confirmed from the DNA. The CDR3 numbers 8 amino acids, ends counted. Germline V gives CDR1 MDHEN, CDR2 SYDVKM.